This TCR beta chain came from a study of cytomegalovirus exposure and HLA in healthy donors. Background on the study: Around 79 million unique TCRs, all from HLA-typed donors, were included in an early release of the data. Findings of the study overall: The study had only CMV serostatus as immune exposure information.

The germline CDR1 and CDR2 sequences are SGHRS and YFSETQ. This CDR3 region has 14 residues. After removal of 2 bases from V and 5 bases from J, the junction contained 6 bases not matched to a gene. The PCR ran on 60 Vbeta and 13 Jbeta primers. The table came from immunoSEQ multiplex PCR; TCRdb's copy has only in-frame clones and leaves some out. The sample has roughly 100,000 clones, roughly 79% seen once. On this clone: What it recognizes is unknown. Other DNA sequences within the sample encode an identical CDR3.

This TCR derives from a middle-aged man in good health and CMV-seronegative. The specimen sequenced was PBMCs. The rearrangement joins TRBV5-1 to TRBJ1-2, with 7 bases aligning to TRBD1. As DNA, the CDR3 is TGCGCCAGCAGCTTACGGGACAGTTCTTATGGCTACACCTTC. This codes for CASSLRDSSYGYTF.